This T cell receptor (beta chain) was sequenced in a study of blood T cell repertoires in COVID-19. Study-wide context: Material from acute and convalescent COVID-19 was sourced from the United States, Italy and Spain. T cells, B-cell-depleted T cells, or PBMCs provided the cDNA or gDNA that served as material.

The authors' processing: Counts of nucleated cells, estimated from reference gene primer amplification, were obtained. TCRdb keeps only in-frame clones here, not all; method: immunoSEQ multiplex PCR. Clone size and V and J calls were adopted from that table, with D and trimming inferred from the DNA. This table holds under 300,000 clones, 89% found once. The CDR3 has 16 residues. The V and J ends lost 0 bases and 0 bases, in that order; junction bases with no gene match: 3. Per the germline V gene, CDR1 is SGHRS and CDR2 is YFSETQ. Input material: peripheral blood. V gene TRBV5-1 combines with J gene TRBJ1-3, with 7 positions matching TRBD1. This sequence was found in a woman aged 40-49 years who had recovered from COVID-19. The CDR3 nucleotides read TGCGCCAGCAGCTTGGGCGGGACAGCCTCTGGAAACACCATATATTTT. Translating gives CASSLGGTASGNTIYF. Looking up the rest from reference TRBV5-1 and TRBJ1-3 gives the full variable domain: KAGVTQTPRYLIKTRGQQVTLSCSPISGHRSVSWYQQTPGQGLQFLFEYFSETQRNKGNFPGRFSGRQFSNSRSEMNVSTLELGDSALYLCASSLGGTASGNTIYFGEGSWLTVV.